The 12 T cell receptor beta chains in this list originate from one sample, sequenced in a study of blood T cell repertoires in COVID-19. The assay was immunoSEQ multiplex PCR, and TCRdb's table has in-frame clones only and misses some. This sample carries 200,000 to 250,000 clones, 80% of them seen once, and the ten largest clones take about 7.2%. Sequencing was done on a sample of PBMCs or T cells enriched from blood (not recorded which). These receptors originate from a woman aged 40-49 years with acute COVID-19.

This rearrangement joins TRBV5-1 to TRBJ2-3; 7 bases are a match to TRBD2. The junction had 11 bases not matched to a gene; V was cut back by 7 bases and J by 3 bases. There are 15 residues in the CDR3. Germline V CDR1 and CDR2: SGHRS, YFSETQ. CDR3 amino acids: CASSLLVAGTDTQYF. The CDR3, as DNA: TGCGCCAGCTCCCTTCTGGTAGCGGGTACAGATACGCAGTATTTT.

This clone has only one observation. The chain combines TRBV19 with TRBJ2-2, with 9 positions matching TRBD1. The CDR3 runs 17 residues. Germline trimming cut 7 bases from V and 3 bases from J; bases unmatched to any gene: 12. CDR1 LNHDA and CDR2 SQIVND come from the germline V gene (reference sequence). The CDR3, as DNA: TGTGCCAGTACCCCCTTTGGGACAGGGAGTCACACCGGGGAGCTGTTTTTT. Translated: CASTPFGTGSHTGELFF.

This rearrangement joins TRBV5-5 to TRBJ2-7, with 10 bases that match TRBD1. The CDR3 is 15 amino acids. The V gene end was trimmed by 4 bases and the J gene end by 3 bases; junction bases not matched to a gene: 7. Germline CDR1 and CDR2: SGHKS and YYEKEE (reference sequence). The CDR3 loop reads CASSVGTGANYEQYF. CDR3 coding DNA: TGTGCCAGCAGCGTTGGGACAGGGGCCAACTACGAGCAGTACTTC.

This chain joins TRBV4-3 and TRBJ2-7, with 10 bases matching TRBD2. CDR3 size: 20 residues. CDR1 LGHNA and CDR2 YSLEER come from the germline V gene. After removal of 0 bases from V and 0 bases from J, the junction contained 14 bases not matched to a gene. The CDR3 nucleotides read TGCGCCAGCAGCCAAGATCAAACGGGACTAGCGCAACATTTCTCCTACGAGCAGTACTTC. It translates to CASSQDQTGLAQHFSYEQYF.

The CDR3 nucleotides read TGTGCCAGCAGCTTAAGACAGGGAGATGGCTACACCTTC. Its protein is CASSLRQGDGYTF. The V call is TRBV7-3, the J call TRBJ1-2; TRBD1 aligns across 7 bases. In germline, CDR1 is SGHTA, CDR2 FQGTGA. The J segment lost 6 bases and the V segment lost 1 base, leaving 2 bases of the junction unmatched. This CDR3 spans 13 amino acids.

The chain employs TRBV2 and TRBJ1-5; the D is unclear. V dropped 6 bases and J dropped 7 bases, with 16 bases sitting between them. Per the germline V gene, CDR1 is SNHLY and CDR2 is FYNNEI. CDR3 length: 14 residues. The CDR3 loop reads CASREDGSGQPQHF. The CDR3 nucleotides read TGTGCCAGCAGAGAGGACGGCTCGGGACAGCCCCAGCATTTT.

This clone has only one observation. The CDR3 nucleotides read TGTGCCAGCAGAGGGGGATCTAATTCACCCCTCCACTTT. It yields the protein CASRGGSNSPLHF. The V call is TRBV27, the J call TRBJ1-6; maybe TRBD1 (6 bases). The CDR3 is made up of 13 amino acids. Trimming shortened V by 6 bases and J by 6 bases, and 9 bases separated the two germline ends. Germline assignment: CDR1 MNHEY and CDR2 SMNVEV (reference sequence).

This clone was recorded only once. The CDR3 coding sequence is TGTGCCAGCAGTTTATGGGGGGGGTCGAGTTTCTACGAGCAGTACTTC. Encoded protein: CASSLWGGSSFYEQYF. The V call is TRBV28, the J call TRBJ2-7; 7 bases agree with TRBD2. V shed 0 bases, J shed 3 bases, and the junction held 8 bases outside the gene matches. Germline CDR1 and CDR2: MDHEN and SYDVKM. The CDR3 sequence is 16 residues long.

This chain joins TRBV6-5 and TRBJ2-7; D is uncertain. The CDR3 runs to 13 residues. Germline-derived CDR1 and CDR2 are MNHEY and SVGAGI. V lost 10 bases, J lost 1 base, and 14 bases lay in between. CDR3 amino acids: CATTSSRSYEQYF. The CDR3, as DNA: TGTGCCACCACTTCATCTAGATCCTACGAGCAGTACTTC.

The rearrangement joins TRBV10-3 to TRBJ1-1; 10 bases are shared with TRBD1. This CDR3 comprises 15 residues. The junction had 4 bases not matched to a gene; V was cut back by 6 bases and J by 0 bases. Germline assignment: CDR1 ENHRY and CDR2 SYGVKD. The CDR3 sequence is CAIRGTGVMNTEAFF. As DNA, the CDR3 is TGTGCCATCAGGGGGACAGGGGTCATGAACACTGAAGCTTTCTTT.

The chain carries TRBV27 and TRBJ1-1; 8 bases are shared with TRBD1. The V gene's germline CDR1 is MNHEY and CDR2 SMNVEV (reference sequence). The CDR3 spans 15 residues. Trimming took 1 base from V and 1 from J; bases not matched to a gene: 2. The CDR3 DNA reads TGTGCCAGCAGTTTATGGACAGGGCCGAACACTGAAGCTTTCTTT. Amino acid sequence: CASSLWTGPNTEAFF.

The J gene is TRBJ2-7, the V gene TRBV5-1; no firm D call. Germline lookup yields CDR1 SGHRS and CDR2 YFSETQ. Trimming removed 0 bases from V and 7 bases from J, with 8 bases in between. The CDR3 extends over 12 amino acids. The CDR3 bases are TGCGCCAGCAGCTTGGGCAGCAGGGAGCAGTACTTC. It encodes CASSLGSREQYF.